The sequence of this T cell receptor beta chain was determined in a study of cytotoxic CD8 clonotypes in ibrutinib-treated CLL. Background on the study: Response samples were drawn at a median of about twelve months of treatment, range 6 to 36.

CDR1 GTSNPN and CDR2 SVGIG come from the germline V gene (reference sequence). The CDR3 contains 13 residues. Trimming removed 0 bases from V and 4 bases from J, with 7 bases in between. On this clone itself: The target antigen is unknown.

Broader study findings: The clonality rise at ibrutinib response reflected private clonotype expansion.

The assay was immunoSEQ multiplex PCR, and TCRdb's table has in-frame clones only and misses some. The sample has about 200,000 clones; just over 70% are singletons. The chain carries TRBV30 and TRBJ1-5, with a weak D call TRBD1 (6 bases). The sequence derives from a human donor with chronic lymphocytic leukemia. The specimen comprised PBMCs, sampled after 12 months of ibrutinib treatment. The CDR3 nucleotides read TGTGCCTGGAGTGTAGACAGGAATCAGCCCCAGCATTTT. This gives the protein CAWSVDRNQPQHF.